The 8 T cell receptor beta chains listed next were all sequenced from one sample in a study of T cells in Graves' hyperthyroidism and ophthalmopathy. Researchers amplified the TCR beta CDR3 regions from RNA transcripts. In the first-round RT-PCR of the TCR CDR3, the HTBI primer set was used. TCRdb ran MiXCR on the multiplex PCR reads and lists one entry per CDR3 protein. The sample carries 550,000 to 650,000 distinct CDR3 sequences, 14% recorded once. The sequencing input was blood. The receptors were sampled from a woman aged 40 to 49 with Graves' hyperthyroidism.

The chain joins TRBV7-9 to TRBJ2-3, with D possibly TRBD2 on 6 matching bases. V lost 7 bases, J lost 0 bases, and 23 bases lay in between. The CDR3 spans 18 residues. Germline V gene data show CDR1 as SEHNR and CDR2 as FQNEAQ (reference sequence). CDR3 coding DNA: TGTGCCAGCAACAGAGGGTATATAGTCGGGGGAAGCACAGATACGCAGTATTTT. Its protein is CASNRGYIVGGSTDTQYF.

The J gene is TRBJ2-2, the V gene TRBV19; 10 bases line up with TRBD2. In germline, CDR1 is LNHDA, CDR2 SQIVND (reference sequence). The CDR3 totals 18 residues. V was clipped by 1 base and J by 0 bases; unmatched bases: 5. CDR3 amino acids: CASSIVGLARSNTGELFF. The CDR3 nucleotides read TGTGCCAGTAGTATAGTGGGACTAGCGAGATCGAACACCGGGGAGCTGTTTTTT.

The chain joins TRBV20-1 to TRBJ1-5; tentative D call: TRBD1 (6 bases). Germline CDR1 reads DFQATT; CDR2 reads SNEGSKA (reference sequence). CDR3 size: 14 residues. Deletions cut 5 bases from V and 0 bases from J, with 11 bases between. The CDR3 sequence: CSAWDTYSNQPQHF. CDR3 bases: TGCAGTGCTTGGGACACATATAGCAATCAGCCCCAGCATTTT.

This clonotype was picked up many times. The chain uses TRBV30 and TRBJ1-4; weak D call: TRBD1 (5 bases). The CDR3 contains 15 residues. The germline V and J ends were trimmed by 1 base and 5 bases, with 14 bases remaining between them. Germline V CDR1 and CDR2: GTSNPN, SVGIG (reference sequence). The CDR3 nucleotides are TGTGCCTGGAGTGGGACCGGGACGGGCAATGAAAAACTGTTTTTT. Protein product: CAWSGTGTGNEKLFF.

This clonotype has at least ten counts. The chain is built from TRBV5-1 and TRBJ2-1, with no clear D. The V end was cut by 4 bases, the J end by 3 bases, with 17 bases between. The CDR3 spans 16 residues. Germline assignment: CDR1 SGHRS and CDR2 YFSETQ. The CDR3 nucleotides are TGCGCCAGCAGCCCTCCAAAAGGCAGCGACTACAATGAGCAGTTCTTC. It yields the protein CASSPPKGSDYNEQFF.

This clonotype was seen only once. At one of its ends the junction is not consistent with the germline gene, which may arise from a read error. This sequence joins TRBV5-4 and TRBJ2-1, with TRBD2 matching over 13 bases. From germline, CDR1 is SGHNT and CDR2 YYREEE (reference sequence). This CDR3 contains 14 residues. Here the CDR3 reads CASSSMGTSGKAVF. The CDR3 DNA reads TGTGCCAGCAGCTCCATGGGGACTAGCGGGAAAGCGGTCTTC.

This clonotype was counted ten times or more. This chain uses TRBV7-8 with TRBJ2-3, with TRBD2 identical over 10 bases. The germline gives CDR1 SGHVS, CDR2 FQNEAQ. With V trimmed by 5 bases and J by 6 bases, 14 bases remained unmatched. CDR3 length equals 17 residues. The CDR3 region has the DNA TGTGCCAGCAGCCGAGATCCGGGACTAGCGTTTCCTGATACGCAGTATTTT. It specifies CASSRDPGLAFPDTQYF.

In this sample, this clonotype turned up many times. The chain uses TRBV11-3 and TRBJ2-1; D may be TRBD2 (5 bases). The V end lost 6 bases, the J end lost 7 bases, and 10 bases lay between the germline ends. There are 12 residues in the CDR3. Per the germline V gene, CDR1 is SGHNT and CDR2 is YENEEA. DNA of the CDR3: TGTGCCAGCAGGTCCGGGGAGAATGAGCAGTTCTTC. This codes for CASRSGENEQFF.